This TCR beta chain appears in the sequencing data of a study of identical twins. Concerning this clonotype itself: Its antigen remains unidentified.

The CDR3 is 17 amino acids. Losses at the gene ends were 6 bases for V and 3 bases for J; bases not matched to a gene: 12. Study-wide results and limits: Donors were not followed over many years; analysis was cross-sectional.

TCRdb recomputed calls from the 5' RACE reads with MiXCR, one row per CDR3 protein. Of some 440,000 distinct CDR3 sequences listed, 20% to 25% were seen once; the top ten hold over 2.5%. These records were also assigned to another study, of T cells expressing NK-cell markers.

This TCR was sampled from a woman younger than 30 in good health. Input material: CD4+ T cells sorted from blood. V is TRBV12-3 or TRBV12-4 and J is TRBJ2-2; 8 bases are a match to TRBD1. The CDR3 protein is CASSPALGQGDTGELFF. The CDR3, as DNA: TGTGCCAGCAGCCCCGCCCTTGGACAGGGAGACACCGGGGAGCTGTTTTTT.